This TCR beta chain was sequenced for a study of STAT3 mutations in large granular lymphocyte leukemia. Findings of the study overall: Every T-cell large granular lymphocyte leukemia patient had at least one immunodominant TCR beta clonotype. Some patients had persisting codominant clonotypes that could mask small clones.

Concerning this clone itself: The antigen remains undetermined.

Assay used: immunoSEQ multiplex PCR; TCRdb lists only in-frame clones, some missing. The table includes 30,000 to 35,000 clones, about three quarters detected once. The germline gives CDR1 MNHEY, CDR2 SMNVEV (reference sequence). The CDR3 loop spans 14 amino acids. The V end was cut by 4 bases, the J end by 1 base, with 10 bases between. Sequences were obtained from peripheral blood mononuclear cells. The J gene is TRBJ1-1, the V gene TRBV27; no clear D gene. The TCR originated in a woman between 45 and 65 years old with T-cell large granular lymphocyte leukemia. Some clones in this sample may be carry-over from other donors' samples. CDR3 in amino acids: CASSSLVRNTEAFF. CDR3 bases: TGTGCCAGCAGTTCCTTAGTCCGGAACACTGAAGCTTTCTTT.